This TCR beta chain stems from a study of cytomegalovirus exposure and HLA in healthy donors. The CDR3 spans 15 residues. Germline CDR1 SGHAT, CDR2 FQNNGV. Primers for the PCR totalled 60 Vbeta and 13 Jbeta. This table comes from immunoSEQ multiplex PCR, and its TCRdb copy is limited to in-frame clones, with some not included. Of some 80,000 clones listed, about 78% are singletons. This chain connects TRBV11-2 to TRBJ2-5; 9 positions match TRBD2. The J call is doubtful: the DNA matches TRBJ2-7 better. The sequenced sample was PBMCs. The clonotype was recovered from a man aged 45-65 years in good health and CMV-seronegative. CDR3 amino acids: CASSLVQRGAYEQYF. CDR3 in DNA: TGTGCCAGCAGCTTAGTTCAGCGGGGGGCCTACGAGCAGTACTTC.